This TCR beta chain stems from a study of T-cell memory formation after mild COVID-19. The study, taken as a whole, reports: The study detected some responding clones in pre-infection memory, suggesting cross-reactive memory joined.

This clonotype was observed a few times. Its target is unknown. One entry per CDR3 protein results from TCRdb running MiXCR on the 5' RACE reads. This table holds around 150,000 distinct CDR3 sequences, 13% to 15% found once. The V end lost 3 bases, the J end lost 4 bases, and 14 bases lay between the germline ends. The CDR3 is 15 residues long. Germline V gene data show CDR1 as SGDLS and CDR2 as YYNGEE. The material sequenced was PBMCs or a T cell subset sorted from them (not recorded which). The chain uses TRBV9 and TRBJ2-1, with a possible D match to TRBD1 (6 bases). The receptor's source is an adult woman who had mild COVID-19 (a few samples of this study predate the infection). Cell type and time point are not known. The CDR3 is CASSGPARGYNEQFF. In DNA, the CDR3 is TGTGCCAGCAGCGGCCCCGCGAGGGGGTACAATGAGCAGTTCTTC.